Following are 9 T cell receptor beta chains from one sample sequenced in a study of human T cells and chemical hapten exposure. TCRdb reprocessed the RACE reads via MiXCR and lists one record per CDR3 protein. The sample lists approximately 69,000 distinct CDR3 sequences, around a tenth occurring once. Time point reported: patch test 2, 6 weeks after DPC sensitization. As for treatment: therapeutic diphenylcyclopropenone sensitization with weekly scalp DPC. This sample comprised whole blood, obtained in connection with sensitization to the hapten diphenylcyclopropenone (DPC). The receptors were gathered from a woman in her fifties or sixties with alopecia areata. Some clones in this sample may be carry-over from other donors' samples.

The sample holds many counts of this clonotype. The chain employs TRBV2 and TRBJ2-7, with a weak D call TRBD2 (6 bases). Trimming left V 4 bases short and J 3 bases short, with 16 bases between. This CDR3 has 15 residues. Germline CDR1 SNHLY, CDR2 FYNNEI. CDR3 DNA: TGTGCCAGCAGTGGGGCGGGAAACGTTTTCTACGAGCAGTACTTC. This gives the protein CASSGAGNVFYEQYF.

V usage is TRBV20-1 and J usage is TRBJ2-1; tentatively, D is TRBD1 (5 bases). The CDR3 spans 14 residues. V was clipped by 6 bases and J by 0 bases, with 12 bases between them. CDR1 and CDR2 (germline): DFQATT, SNEGSKA (reference sequence). This chain's CDR3 is CSAIDSSSYNEQFF. CDR3 DNA: TGCAGTGCGATAGACAGTAGCTCCTACAATGAGCAGTTCTTC.

Concerning this clonotype: This may be a read error: a much more frequent sequence differs by one nucleotide. The chain combines TRBV7-3 with TRBJ2-3; D not certain. The J call is in doubt because the DNA end fits TRBJ1-5 better. CDR3 length: 13 amino acids. Germline lookup yields CDR1 SGHTA and CDR2 FQGTGA. CDR3 DNA: TGTGCCAGCAGCTTAGGCGGCACAGATACGCAGCATTTT. It specifies CASSLGGTDTQHF.

The chain has TRBV6-1 and TRBJ2-7; D is unclear. Trimming cost V 10 bases and J 10 bases, with 20 bases left between them. Germline CDR1 MNHNS, CDR2 SASEGT. The CDR3 is 12 amino acids. The CDR3 DNA reads as TGTGCCACCACCAAGGTGATAATCGAACAGTACTTC. Translated, it gives CATTKVIIEQYF.

This clonotype showed up many times. V gene TRBV28 combines with J gene TRBJ1-3; D possibly corresponds to TRBD1 (5 bases). This CDR3 is built from 16 residues. Germline values: CDR1 MDHEN, CDR2 SYDVKM. V gave up 7 bases and J gave up 2 bases, with 18 bases separating them. The CDR3 DNA reads as TGTGCCAGCACCGAACTACAGGTCGGGACTGGAAACACCATATATTTT. It is translated as CASTELQVGTGNTIYF.

The chain joins TRBV5-1 to TRBJ2-7; 7 bases map to TRBD1. Germline V gene sequence: CDR1 SGHRS, CDR2 YFSETQ. The V gene end was trimmed by 1 base and the J gene end by 2 bases; junction bases not matched to a gene: 6. This CDR3 has 15 amino acids. The CDR3 DNA reads as TGCGCCAGCAGCTTGAATACGGGACAGACCTACGAGCAGTACTTC. As protein: CASSLNTGQTYEQYF.

This clonotype is labeled as medium-sized. The CDR3 loop reads CSVELDEQFF. In DNA form, the CDR3 reads TGCAGCGTTGAATTGGATGAGCAGTTCTTC. This chain links TRBV29-1 with TRBJ2-1; D not resolved. The CDR3 runs to 10 residues. Looked up from germline, CDR1 is SQVTM and CDR2 is ANQGSEA. V shed 2 bases and J shed 8 bases, with 4 bases lying between them.

In DNA, the CDR3 is TGTGCCAGCAGCTTACTTACAGGAGTTTCGAACACCGGGGAGCTGTTTTTT. It specifies CASSLLTGVSNTGELFF. J is TRBJ2-2 and V is TRBV7-6; D perhaps matches TRBD1 (5 bases). The CDR3 sequence is 17 residues long. Trimming removed 2 bases at V and 0 bases at J, with 13 bases between. Germline CDR1 and CDR2: SGHVS and FNYEAQ.

This clonotype was counted ten times or more. The chain combines TRBV20-1 with TRBJ2-3, with D possibly matching TRBD2 (6 bases). Germline assignment: CDR1 DFQATT and CDR2 SNEGSKA (reference sequence). V was cut by 0 bases and J by 1 base, with 11 bases left in between. This CDR3 is built from 15 residues. The CDR3 is CSARDGGLGTDTQYF. In DNA form, the CDR3 reads TGCAGTGCTAGAGATGGGGGACTCGGCACAGATACGCAGTATTTT.